This T cell receptor (beta chain) was recovered during a study of vaccination effects on CD4 cells after COVID-19. Background on the study: Sampling occurred a median 72 days post second dose, range 14 to 241. Study-level points and caveats: After vaccination, at late timepoints, clones induced by infection and by vaccine contracted markedly.

In regard to this clone: The antigen is unknown.

ViraFEST expansion of antigen-specific CD4+ T cells with viral peptide pools preceded sequencing. Upon completion of about 10 days in culture, CD4+ T cells were isolated. Subjects were given two BNT162b2 or mRNA-1273 vaccine doses. Fewer than 2.5 million PBMC were seeded per well and grown in the presence of 10 IU/ml IL-2 and 8.5 to 10 ug/ml peptides. Cultures got half-medium changes with IL-2 on days 3 and 7. Germline values: CDR1 GTSNPN, CDR2 SVGIG (reference sequence). CDR3 length: 13 residues. V lost 5 bases and J lost 2; bases outside the gene matches: 4. TCRdb keeps only in-frame clones here, not all; method: immunoSEQ multiplex PCR. There are under 30,000 clones in the sample; roughly 74% occur only once, and about a sixth lies in the top ten.

The rearrangement links TRBV30 to TRBJ1-2; 8 bases agree with TRBD1. Sequences were derived from CD4+ T cells from PBMCs cultured with HCoV-OC43 spike peptides, sampled after COVID-19 vaccination. Subset defined: HCoV-OC43 spike overlapping peptide pool stimulation. The receptor's source is a human donor who received a COVID-19 vaccine. This CDR3 is CAWATGGNYGYTF. CDR3 sequence (DNA): TGTGCCTGGGCCACAGGGGGGAACTATGGCTACACCTTC.